These 3 T cell receptor beta chains share one sample of origin, sequenced in a study of T cells in Graves' hyperthyroidism and ophthalmopathy. Regions amplified from RNA transcripts were the TCR beta CDR3 regions. TCR CDR3 underwent first-round RT-PCR with the HTBI primer set. TCRdb re-called the multiplex PCR reads through MiXCR, storing one row per CDR3 protein. The sample has roughly 110,000 distinct CDR3 sequences, roughly 15% seen once; the top ten hold about 44%. Material: blood. The receptors were sampled from a woman between 45 and 65 years old with Graves' hyperthyroidism.

This clonotype was seen repeatedly, ten times or more. This chain uses TRBV20-1 with TRBJ2-2; a possible D gene is TRBD1 (5 bases). Between the trimmed V and J ends, which lost 1 base and 4 bases, there was a span of 13 bases. Per the germline V gene, CDR1 is DFQATT and CDR2 is SNEGSKA (reference sequence). This CDR3 is 15 amino acids long. The CDR3 region has the DNA TGCAGTGCTAGAGGGGGCCTGACGCGCACCGGGGAGCTGTTTTTT. Protein: CSARGGLTRTGELFF.

The V and J genes are TRBV27 and TRBJ2-1; unclear D gene. Germline V lookup: CDR1 MNHEY, CDR2 SMNVEV (reference sequence). Trimming stripped 2 bases from V and 0 bases from J, with 8 bases between. The CDR3 sequence is 15 residues long. Here the CDR3 reads CASSLNRHSYNEQFF. CDR3 DNA: TGTGCCAGCAGTTTAAACCGACACTCCTACAATGAGCAGTTCTTC.

The sample holds many counts of this clonotype. V is TRBV20-1 and J is TRBJ2-5; TRBD2 matches at 11 bases. V lost 6 bases to trimming and J lost 5 bases; unmatched junction nucleotides: 5. The CDR3 runs 13 residues. Germline CDR1 is DFQATT and CDR2 is SNEGSKA (reference sequence). CDR3 residues: CSAVAGGSETQYF. In DNA form, the CDR3 reads TGCAGTGCAGTAGCGGGAGGGTCGGAGACCCAGTACTTC.